These 21 T cell receptor beta chains were sequenced from one sample in a study of T cell responses to AZD1222 COVID-19 vaccine. The method was immunoSEQ multiplex PCR; TCRdb's version includes in-frame clones alone and lacks a portion of them. Among about 86,000 clones listed, around 80% were seen once. The material sequenced was peripheral blood, taken on day 0 of AZD1222 vaccination. These receptors originate from an adult in good health.

The chain links TRBV7-2 to TRBJ1-1; D may be TRBD1 (5 bases). The CDR3 is 12 amino acids. V gave up 3 bases and J gave up 10 bases, with 12 bases separating them. The germline gives CDR1 SGHTA, CDR2 FQGNSA. CDR3: CASSFGTSRAFF. As DNA, the CDR3 is TGTGCCAGCAGCTTCGGGACTTCTCGAGCTTTCTTT.

The chain employs TRBV6-5 and TRBJ2-1, with TRBD1 identical over 8 bases. V gave up 5 bases and J gave up 10 bases; unmatched junction bases: 10. The CDR3 has 14 residues. Germline loops: CDR1 MNHEY, CDR2 SVGAGI. CDR3 region: CASSRTGLEGEQFF. The CDR3 DNA reads as TGTGCCAGCAGTCGGACAGGGTTGGAGGGCGAGCAGTTCTTC.

The chain is built from TRBV7-8 and TRBJ1-5; D perhaps matches TRBD1 (5 bases). This CDR3 is built from 16 residues. Between the trimmed V and J ends, which lost 5 bases and 0 bases, there was a span of 14 bases. The germline CDR1 and CDR2 sequences are SGHVS and FQNEAQ. The CDR3 spells CASSQTGLSSNQPQHF. The CDR3 DNA reads TGTGCCAGCAGCCAGACGGGACTTTCTAGCAATCAGCCCCAGCATTTT.

This clone was recorded once. The chain has TRBV11-2 and TRBJ2-5; D tentatively fits TRBD1 or TRBD2 (5 bases each). With 7 bases removed from V and 1 base from J, the gap between germline ends came to 13 bases. The CDR3 spans 14 residues. Germline-derived CDR1 and CDR2 are SGHAT and FQNNGV. This chain's CDR3 is CASTPWDLQETQYF. The CDR3, as DNA: TGTGCCAGCACACCGTGGGACCTCCAAGAGACCCAGTACTTC.

The chain combines TRBV10-3 with TRBJ2-3, with a tentative D call TRBD2 (5 bases). In germline, CDR1 is ENHRY, CDR2 SYGVKD. V was clipped by 0 bases and J by 2 bases, with 9 bases between them. This CDR3 comprises 15 residues. The chain's CDR3 is CAISESTSSTDTQYF. The CDR3 DNA sequence: TGTGCCATCAGTGAGTCTACTAGTTCCACAGATACGCAGTATTTT.

The rearrangement uses TRBV3-1 (or the pseudogene TRBV3-2) and TRBJ2-1; TRBD1 is a possible D gene (6 bases). The ends were cut back, 0 bases at V and 7 bases at J, with 13 bases in the middle. The germline V gene has CDR1 LGHDT and CDR2 YNNKEL (reference sequence). There are 15 residues in the CDR3. The CDR3 here is CASSQDHQGFNEQFF. DNA for the CDR3: TGTGCCAGCAGCCAAGATCACCAGGGGTTTAATGAGCAGTTCTTC.

The V and J genes are TRBV7-9 and TRBJ1-2; D not resolved. The CDR3 extends over 14 amino acids. V was shortened by 2 bases and J by 0 bases, with 7 bases between the two germline ends. Germline assignment: CDR1 SEHNR and CDR2 FQNEAQ (reference sequence). CDR3 amino acids: CASSLSQANYGYTF. The CDR3, as DNA: TGTGCCAGCAGCTTAAGCCAGGCTAACTATGGCTACACCTTC.

This chain links TRBV11-2 with TRBJ2-1, with D possibly being TRBD1 or TRBD2 (7 bases each). V shed 1 base and J shed 3 bases, with 13 bases lying between them. Germline CDR1 SGHAT, CDR2 FQNNGV. The CDR3 has 16 amino acids. Here the CDR3 DNA reads TGTGCCAGCAGCTTAGGGTCAGGGGGGGTCTACAATGAGCAGTTCTTC. This encodes CASSLGSGGVYNEQFF.

This clone was seen many times. The chain recombines TRBV5-4 with TRBJ2-1, with D unclear. Germline V gene lookup returns CDR1 SGHNT and CDR2 YYREEE (reference sequence). The V end was cut by 2 bases, the J end by 4 bases, with 10 bases between. The CDR3 loop spans 14 amino acids. CDR3 region: CASSLKEQYNEQFF. The CDR3 coding sequence is TGTGCCAGCAGCTTAAAGGAGCAGTACAATGAGCAGTTCTTC.

The rearrangement links TRBV7-6 to TRBJ2-3; a possible D gene is TRBD2 (6 bases). Germline loops: CDR1 SGHVS, CDR2 FNYEAQ. The ends were cut back, 3 bases at V and 4 bases at J, with 11 bases in the middle. The CDR3 runs to 14 residues. CDR3 bases: TGTGCCAGCAGCTTTACCGGAGGGGCAGATACGCAGTATTTT. Its translation is CASSFTGGADTQYF.

V usage is TRBV6-5 and J usage is TRBJ1-5; D remains ambiguous. This CDR3 is built from 14 residues. Germline V gives CDR1 MNHEY, CDR2 SVGAGI. CDR3 DNA sequence: TGTGCGTCGAACCTGGAGTATAGCAATCAGCCCCAGCATTTT. This encodes CASNLEYSNQPQHF.

The CDR3 loop reads CASSLGWSGNSPLHF. The CDR3 DNA sequence: TGTGCCAGCAGCTTGGGGTGGTCGGGTAATTCACCCCTCCACTTT. The genes are TRBV7-8 and TRBJ1-6; D gene unclear. The CDR3 is 15 residues long. V lost 3 bases and J 6 bases, leaving 12 bases between the germline ends. Germline assignment: CDR1 SGHVS and CDR2 FQNEAQ.

The rearrangement links TRBV6-5 to TRBJ1-2; 7 bases line up with TRBD1. V gave up 0 bases and J gave up 5 bases; unmatched junction bases: 3. CDR1 is MNHEY and CDR2 is SVGAGI in the germline V gene. This CDR3 contains 14 residues. CDR3 region: CASSYSSGGYGYTF. The CDR3 region has the DNA TGTGCCAGCAGTTACTCGTCAGGGGGGTATGGCTACACCTTC.

V gene TRBV7-7 combines with J gene TRBJ2-5; perhaps TRBD2 as D (5 bases). Germline V gives CDR1 SSHAT, CDR2 FNYEAQ (reference sequence). There are 14 residues in the CDR3. The V end was cut by 1 base, the J end by 1 base, with 7 bases between. The CDR3 nucleotides read TGTGCCAGCAGCTTAGGAGGAGGCCAAGAGACCCAGTACTTC. Amino acids: CASSLGGGQETQYF.

The J gene is TRBJ1-2, the V gene TRBV10-3; 9 bases align to TRBD1. This CDR3 region has 15 residues. Germline V gives CDR1 ENHRY, CDR2 SYGVKD. Germline trimming cut 6 bases from V and 0 bases from J; bases unmatched to any gene: 5. For the CDR3, the DNA is TGTGCCATCAGAACGGGACAGGGAGCTAACTATGGCTACACCTTC. Translating gives CAIRTGQGANYGYTF.

In this sample, this clone turned up a few times. The V gene is TRBV5-1, the J gene TRBJ2-1; weak D call: TRBD2 (6 bases). The CDR3 runs to 14 residues. The germline V gene has CDR1 SGHRS and CDR2 YFSETQ. Trimming took 4 bases from V and 6 from J, leaving 14 bases between them. DNA of the CDR3: TGCGCCAGCAGCCCCCAGACTAGTTCCAATGAGCAGTTCTTC. It codes for CASSPQTSSNEQFF.

This rearrangement joins TRBV7-2 to TRBJ1-1, with D unresolved. Per the germline V gene, CDR1 is SGHTA and CDR2 is FQGNSA. The CDR3 is made up of 15 amino acids. Trimming took 0 bases from V and 0 from J, leaving 8 bases between them. CDR3 residues: CASSLARLMNTEAFF. The CDR3 DNA is TGTGCCAGCAGCTTAGCCAGGCTTATGAACACTGAAGCTTTCTTT.

The sample holds a few counts of this clone. The chain carries TRBV6-5 and TRBJ1-2, with unresolved D. The CDR3 totals 15 residues. Looked up from germline, CDR1 is MNHEY and CDR2 is SVGAGI. V dropped 2 bases and J dropped 2 bases, with 12 bases sitting between them. The DNA of the CDR3 is TGTGCCAGCAGTTACCCCGCCGCGGGGAACTATGGCTACACCTTC. Protein product: CASSYPAAGNYGYTF.

V is TRBV19 and J is TRBJ1-1, with a weak D call TRBD1 (6 bases). Germline V lookup: CDR1 LNHDA, CDR2 SQIVND (reference sequence). V was trimmed by 7 bases and J by 7 bases, leaving 19 bases between them. CDR3 length: 14 residues. The CDR3 DNA reads as TGTGCCAGTATTCAGGTTGGACAGACCCGTGAAGCTTTCTTT. Translation gives CASIQVGQTREAFF.

This chain links TRBV7-6 with TRBJ1-6; 9 bases align to TRBD1. Trimming removed 3 bases from V and 6 bases from J; junction bases left unmatched: 3. The CDR3 loop spans 15 amino acids. The V gene's germline CDR1 is SGHVS and CDR2 FNYEAQ. The CDR3 nucleotides are TGTGCCAGCAGCTTGGCGGGACAGGGTAATTCACCCCTCCACTTT. Its protein product is CASSLAGQGNSPLHF.

This clone has a single count. V usage is TRBV11-3 and J usage is TRBJ2-1; perhaps D is TRBD1 or TRBD2 (5 bases each). The germline gives CDR1 SGHNT, CDR2 YENEEA. V was pared by 1 base and J by 2 bases, with 6 bases between. The CDR3 contains 14 residues. CDR3 region: CASSLGGTYNEQFF. Written as DNA, the CDR3 is TGTGCCAGCAGCTTAGGGGGGACCTACAATGAGCAGTTCTTC.